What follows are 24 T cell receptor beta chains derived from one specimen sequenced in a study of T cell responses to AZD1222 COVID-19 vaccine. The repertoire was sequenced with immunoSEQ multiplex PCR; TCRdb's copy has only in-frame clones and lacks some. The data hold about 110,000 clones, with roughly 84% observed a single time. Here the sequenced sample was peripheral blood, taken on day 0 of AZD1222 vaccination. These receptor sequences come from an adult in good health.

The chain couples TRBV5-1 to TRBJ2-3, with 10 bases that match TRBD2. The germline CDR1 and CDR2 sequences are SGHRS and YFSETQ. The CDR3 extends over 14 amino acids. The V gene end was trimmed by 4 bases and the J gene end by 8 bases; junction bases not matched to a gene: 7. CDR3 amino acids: CASSSGGELVTQYF. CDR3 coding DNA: TGCGCCAGCAGCAGCGGGGGGGAGTTGGTTACGCAGTATTTT.

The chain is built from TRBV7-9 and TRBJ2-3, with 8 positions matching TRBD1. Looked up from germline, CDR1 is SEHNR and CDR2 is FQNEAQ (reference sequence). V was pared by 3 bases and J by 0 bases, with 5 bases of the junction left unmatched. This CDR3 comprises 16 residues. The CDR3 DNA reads TGTGCCAGCAGCTTGGGACAGGCGACTAGCACAGATACGCAGTATTTT. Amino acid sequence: CASSLGQATSTDTQYF.

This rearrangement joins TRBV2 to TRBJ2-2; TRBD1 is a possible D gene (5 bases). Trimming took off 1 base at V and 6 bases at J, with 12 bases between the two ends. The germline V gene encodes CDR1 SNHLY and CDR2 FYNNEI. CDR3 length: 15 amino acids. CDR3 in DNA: TGTGCCAGCAGTGAAGTCCCCTCAGGGTCCGGGGAGCTGTTTTTT. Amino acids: CASSEVPSGSGELFF.

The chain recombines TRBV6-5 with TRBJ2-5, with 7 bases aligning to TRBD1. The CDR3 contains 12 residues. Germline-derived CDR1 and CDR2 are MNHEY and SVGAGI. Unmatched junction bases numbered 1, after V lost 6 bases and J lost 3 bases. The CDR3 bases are TGTGCCAGCAGCGGGACAGAAGAGACCCAGTACTTC. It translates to CASSGTEETQYF.

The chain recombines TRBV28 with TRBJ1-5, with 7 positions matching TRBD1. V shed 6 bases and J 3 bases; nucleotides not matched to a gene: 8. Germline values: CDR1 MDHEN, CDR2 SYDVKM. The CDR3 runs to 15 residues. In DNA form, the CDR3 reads TGTGCCAGCAGGCAACCGACAGGGATCAATCAGCCCCAGCATTTT. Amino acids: CASRQPTGINQPQHF.

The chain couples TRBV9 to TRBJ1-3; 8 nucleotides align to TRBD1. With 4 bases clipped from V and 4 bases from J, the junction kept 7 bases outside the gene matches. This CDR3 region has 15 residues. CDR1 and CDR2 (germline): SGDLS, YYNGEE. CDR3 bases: TGTGCCAGCAGCACCGGCAGGGGGCGGGGAAACACCATATATTTT. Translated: CASSTGRGRGNTIYF.

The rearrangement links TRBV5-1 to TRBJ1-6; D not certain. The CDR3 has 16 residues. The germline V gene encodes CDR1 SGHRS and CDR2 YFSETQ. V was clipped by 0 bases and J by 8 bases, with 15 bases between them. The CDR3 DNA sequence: TGCGCCAGCAGCTTGGGATCGGGAGTGGCGGATTCACCCCTCCACTTT. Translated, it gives CASSLGSGVADSPLHF.

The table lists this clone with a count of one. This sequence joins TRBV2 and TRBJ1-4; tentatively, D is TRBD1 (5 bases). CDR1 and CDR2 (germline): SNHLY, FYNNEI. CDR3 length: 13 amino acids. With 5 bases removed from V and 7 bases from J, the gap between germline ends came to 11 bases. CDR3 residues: CASSPGQPEKLFF. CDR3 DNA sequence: TGTGCCAGCAGTCCCGGACAACCTGAAAAACTGTTTTTT.

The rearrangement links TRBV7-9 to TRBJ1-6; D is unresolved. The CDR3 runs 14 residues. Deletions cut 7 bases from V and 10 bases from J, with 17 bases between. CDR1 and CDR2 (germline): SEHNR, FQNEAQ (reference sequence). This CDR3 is CASNPGISTSPLHF. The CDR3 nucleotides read TGTGCCAGCAACCCGGGGATCTCCACATCACCCCTCCACTTT.

CDR3 sequence: CASSYGLAGTDTQYF. CDR3 coding DNA: TGCGCCAGCAGCTATGGACTAGCGGGGACGGATACGCAGTATTTT. The chain recombines TRBV5-1 with TRBJ2-3; 12 nucleotides line up with TRBD2. Germline CDR1 and CDR2: SGHRS and YFSETQ. With 3 bases clipped from V and 6 bases from J, the junction kept 5 bases outside the gene matches. The CDR3 is 15 residues long.

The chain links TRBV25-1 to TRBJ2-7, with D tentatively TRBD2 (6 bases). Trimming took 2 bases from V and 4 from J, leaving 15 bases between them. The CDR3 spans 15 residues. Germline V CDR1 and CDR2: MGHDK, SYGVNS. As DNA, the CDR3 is TGTGCCAGCAGTGAAGGGCAGGGAGGTGGTTACGAGCAGTACTTC. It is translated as CASSEGQGGGYEQYF.

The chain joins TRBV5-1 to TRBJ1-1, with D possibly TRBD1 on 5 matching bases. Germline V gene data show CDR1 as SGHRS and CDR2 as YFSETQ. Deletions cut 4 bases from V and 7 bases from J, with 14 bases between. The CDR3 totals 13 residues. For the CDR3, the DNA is TGCGCCAGCAGCCCAGGGAGCGGGGGTGAAGCTTTCTTT. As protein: CASSPGSGGEAFF.

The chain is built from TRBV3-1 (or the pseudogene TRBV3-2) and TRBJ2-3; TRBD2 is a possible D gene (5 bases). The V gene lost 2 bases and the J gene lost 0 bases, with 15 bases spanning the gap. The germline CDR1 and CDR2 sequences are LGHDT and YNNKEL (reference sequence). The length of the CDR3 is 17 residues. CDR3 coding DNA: TGTGCCAGCAGCCAAAGCACCCTAGCCCCTAGCACAGATACGCAGTATTTT. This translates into CASSQSTLAPSTDTQYF.

CDR3 protein: CASSLRQGEDIQYF. CDR3 bases: TGCGCCAGCAGCCTGCGACAGGGGGAGGACATTCAGTACTTC. V usage is TRBV5-1 and J usage is TRBJ2-4, with 9 bases matching TRBD1. The length of the CDR3 is 14 residues. With V trimmed by 4 bases and J by 8 bases, 7 bases remained unmatched. The germline V gene has CDR1 SGHRS and CDR2 YFSETQ.

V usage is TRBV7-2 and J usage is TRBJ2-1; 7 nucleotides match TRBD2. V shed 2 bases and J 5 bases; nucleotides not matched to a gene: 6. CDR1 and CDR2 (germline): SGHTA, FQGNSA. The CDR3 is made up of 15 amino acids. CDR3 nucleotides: TGTGCCAGCAGCTTATGGGCTAGCGGCGACAATGAGCAGTTCTTC. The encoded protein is CASSLWASGDNEQFF.

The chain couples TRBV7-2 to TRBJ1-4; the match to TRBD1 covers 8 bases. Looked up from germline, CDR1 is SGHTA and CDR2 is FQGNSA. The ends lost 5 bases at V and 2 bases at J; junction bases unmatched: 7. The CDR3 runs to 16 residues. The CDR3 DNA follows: TGTGCCAGCAGCGAACAGGGGGGGGCGACTAATGAAAAACTGTTTTTT. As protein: CASSEQGGATNEKLFF.

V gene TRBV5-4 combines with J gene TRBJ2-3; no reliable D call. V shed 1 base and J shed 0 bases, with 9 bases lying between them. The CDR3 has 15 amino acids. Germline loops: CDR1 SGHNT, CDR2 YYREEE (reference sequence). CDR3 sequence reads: CASSLYGASTDTQYF. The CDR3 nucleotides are TGTGCCAGCAGCTTGTACGGAGCCAGCACAGATACGCAGTATTTT.

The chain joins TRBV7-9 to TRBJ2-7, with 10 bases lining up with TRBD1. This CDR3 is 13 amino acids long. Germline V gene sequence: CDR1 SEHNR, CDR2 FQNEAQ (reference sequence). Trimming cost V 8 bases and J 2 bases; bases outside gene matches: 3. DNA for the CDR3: TGTGCCAGCGGGGACAGGGGAGCCTACGAGCAGTACTTC. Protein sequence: CASGDRGAYEQYF. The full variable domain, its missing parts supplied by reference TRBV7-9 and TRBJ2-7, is DTGVSQNPRHKITKRGQNVTFRCDPISEHNRLYWYRQTLGQGPEFLTYFQNEAQLEKSRLLSDRFSAERPKGSFSTLEIQRTEQGDSAMYLCASGDRGAYEQYFGPGTRLTVT.

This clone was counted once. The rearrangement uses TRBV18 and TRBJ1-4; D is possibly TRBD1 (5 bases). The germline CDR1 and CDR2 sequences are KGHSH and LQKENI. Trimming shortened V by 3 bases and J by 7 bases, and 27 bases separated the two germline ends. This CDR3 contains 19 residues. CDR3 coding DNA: TGTGCCAGCTCACCGTATCCCGAGGGCGCGGGAACCACAGGTGAAAAACTGTTTTTT. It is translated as CASSPYPEGAGTTGEKLFF.

CDR3 DNA: TGTGCCAGCAGTGACCCCGGGGCAGGGGTTAGCCAGCCCCAGCATTTT. Its protein product is CASSDPGAGVSQPQHF. The V call is TRBV25-1, the J call TRBJ1-5, with D perhaps matching TRBD1 (6 bases). The CDR3 spans 16 residues. Deletions cut 3 bases from V and 7 bases from J, with 19 bases between. Germline V gene lookup returns CDR1 MGHDK and CDR2 SYGVNS. The whole variable domain, remainder taken from reference TRBV25-1 and TRBJ1-5, is EADIYQTPRYLVIGTGKKITLECSQTMGHDKMYWYQQDPGMELHLIHYSYGVNSTEKGDLSSESTVSRIRTEHFPLTLESARPSHTSQYLCASSDPGAGVSQPQHFGDGTRLSIL.

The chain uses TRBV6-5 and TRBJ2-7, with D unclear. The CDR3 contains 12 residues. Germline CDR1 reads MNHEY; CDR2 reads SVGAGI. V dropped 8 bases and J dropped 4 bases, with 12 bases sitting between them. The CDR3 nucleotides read TGTGCCAGCTTAAAGGTTAAGTACGAGCAGTACTTC. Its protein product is CASLKVKYEQYF.

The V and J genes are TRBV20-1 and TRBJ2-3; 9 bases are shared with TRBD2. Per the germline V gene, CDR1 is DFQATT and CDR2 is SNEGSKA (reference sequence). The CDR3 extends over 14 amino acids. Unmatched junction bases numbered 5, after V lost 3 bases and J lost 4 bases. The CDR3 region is CSASLAGGADTQYF. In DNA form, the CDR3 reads TGCAGTGCTAGTCTGGCGGGGGGGGCAGATACGCAGTATTTT.

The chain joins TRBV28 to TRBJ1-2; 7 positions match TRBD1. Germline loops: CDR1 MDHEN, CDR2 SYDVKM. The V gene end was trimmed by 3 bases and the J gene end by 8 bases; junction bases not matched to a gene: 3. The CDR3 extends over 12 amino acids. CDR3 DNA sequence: TGTGCCAGCAGTTTGGGGGGACAGGGCTACACCTTC. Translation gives CASSLGGQGYTF.

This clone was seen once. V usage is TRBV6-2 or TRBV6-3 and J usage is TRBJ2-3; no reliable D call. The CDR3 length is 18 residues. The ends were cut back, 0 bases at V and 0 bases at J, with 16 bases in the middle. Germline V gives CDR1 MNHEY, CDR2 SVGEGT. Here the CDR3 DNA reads TGTGCCAGCAGTTACTCAGGGCGGCGCCTCTCTAGCACAGATACGCAGTATTTT. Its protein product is CASSYSGRRLSSTDTQYF.